These 8 T cell receptor beta chains originate from one sample sequenced in a study of blood T cell repertoires in COVID-19. Sequencing used immunoSEQ multiplex PCR; TCRdb keeps in-frame clones, though not all of them. This table has 250,000 to 350,000 clones, 88% appearing once. What was sequenced was peripheral blood. These receptors all stem from a woman aged 25-40 years with COVID-19, enrolled during active disease.

The gene calls are TRBV5-6 and TRBJ2-7; 10 bases align to TRBD2. The V gene's germline CDR1 is SGHDT and CDR2 YYEEEE. This CDR3 is built from 18 residues. J gave up 2 bases and V 0 bases, and 11 bases lay outside the gene matches. The CDR3 sequence: CASSLGGSGRYLTYEQYF. In DNA form, the CDR3 reads TGTGCCAGCAGCTTGGGTGGTAGCGGGAGGTACCTAACCTACGAGCAGTACTTC.

This chain joins TRBV30 and TRBJ2-4, with TRBD1 as a possible D gene (7 bases). Trimming pared 4 bases from V and 4 bases from J, leaving 8 bases between. Per germline, CDR1 GTSNPN and CDR2 SVGIG (reference sequence). CDR3 length equals 12 residues. The CDR3 DNA reads as TGTGCCTGGACAGGGGGGAAAAACATTCAGTACTTC. The encoded protein is CAWTGGKNIQYF.

The chain links TRBV24-1 to TRBJ2-7, with 8 bases identical to TRBD1. Losses at the gene ends were 4 bases for V and 5 bases for J; bases not matched to a gene: 6. CDR1 is KGHDR and CDR2 is SFDVKD in the germline V gene. The CDR3 extends over 14 amino acids. In nucleotides, the CDR3 is TGTGCCACCAGTGAAAGGACAGGGAGGAACGAGCAGTACTTC. Residues: CATSERTGRNEQYF.

The chain uses TRBV15 and TRBJ2-1, with TRBD1 as a possible D gene (6 bases). V shed 7 bases and J shed 3 bases, with 13 bases lying between them. Looked up from germline, CDR1 is LNHNV and CDR2 is YYDKDF (reference sequence). CDR3 length: 14 amino acids. The CDR3 spells CATTTGQNYNEQFF. The DNA of the CDR3 is TGTGCCACCACCACCGGACAGAACTACAATGAGCAGTTCTTC.

The chain uses TRBV5-4 and TRBJ2-1; weak D call: TRBD2 (8 bases). V shed 4 bases and J shed 2 bases, with 16 bases lying between them. There are 16 residues in the CDR3. Germline-derived CDR1 and CDR2 are SGHNT and YYREEE (reference sequence). The CDR3 protein is CASSGDSGSAYNEQFF. The CDR3, as DNA: TGTGCCAGCAGCGGGGACAGCGGGAGTGCCTACAATGAGCAGTTCTTC. Drawing the rest from reference TRBV5-4 and TRBJ2-1, the complete variable domain is ETGVTQSPTHLIKTRGQQVTLRCSSQSGHNTVSWYQQALGQGPQFIFQYYREEENGRGNFPPRFSGLQFPNYSSELNVNALELDDSALYLCASSGDSGSAYNEQFFGPGTRLTVL.

This clone appeared once. V usage is TRBV9 and J usage is TRBJ1-6; unclear D gene. Between the trimmed V and J ends, which lost 4 bases and 6 bases, there was a span of 5 bases. CDR3 size: 12 residues. Germline CDR1 is SGDLS and CDR2 is YYNGEE. DNA of the CDR3: TGTGCCAGCAGCAGAGGTAATTCACCCCTCCACTTT. It is translated as CASSRGNSPLHF.

The chain is built from TRBV20-1 and TRBJ2-7; TRBD1 matches at 10 bases. CDR1 is DFQATT, CDR2 SNEGSKA, per germline (reference sequence). V trimming: 3 bases; J trimming: 3 bases; junction bases outside the gene matches: 8. CDR3 length: 15 residues. The CDR3 DNA follows: TGCAGTGCTAGTTCCTCGGGACAGGGGTTCTACGAGCAGTACTTC. Protein sequence: CSASSSGQGFYEQYF.

This chain uses TRBV5-4 with TRBJ2-7, with D perhaps matching TRBD1 (6 bases). V was shortened by 6 bases and J by 2 bases, with 18 bases between the two germline ends. The CDR3 has 15 residues. The V gene's germline CDR1 is SGHNT and CDR2 YYREEE (reference sequence). CDR3 protein: CASTLQGRAPYEQYF. The CDR3 DNA is TGTGCCAGCACCCTTCAGGGGCGGGCCCCCTACGAGCAGTACTTC. The full variable domain, with the rest looked up from reference TRBV5-4 and TRBJ2-7, is ETGVTQSPTHLIKTRGQQVTLRCSSQSGHNTVSWYQQALGQGPQFIFQYYREEENGRGNFPPRFSGLQFPNYSSELNVNALELDDSALYLCASTLQGRAPYEQYFGPGTRLTVT.